The clone carrying this T cell receptor (beta chain) was detected a few times. Using immunoSEQ multiplex PCR, the repertoire was profiled, and TCRdb retains in-frame clones only, with some absent. This sample has some 320,000 clones, with roughly 85% found just once. This entry belongs to a study of blood T cell repertoires in COVID-19. At the level of the study: Specimens from acute and convalescent COVID-19 originated in the United States, Italy and Spain. Sources were T cells, B-cell-depleted T cells, or PBMCs; the material itself was cDNA or gDNA.

Trimming pared 4 bases from V and 0 bases from J, leaving 15 bases between. This CDR3 is built from 16 residues. CDR1 and CDR2 from the germline V gene are LNHDA and SQIVND (reference sequence). Sequencing input: peripheral blood. This sequence joins TRBV19 and TRBJ1-2, with D possibly matching TRBD1 (6 bases). The clonotype comes from a human donor in a cohort sampled during active COVID-19. The CDR3 coding sequence is TGTGCCAGTAGTAAAAGAACGGACAGACCTAACTATGGCTACACCTTC. Protein sequence: CASSKRTDRPNYGYTF. Drawing the rest from reference TRBV19 and TRBJ1-2, the complete variable domain is DGGITQSPKYLFRKEGQNVTLSCEQNLNHDAMYWYRQDPGQGLRLIYYSQIVNDFQKGDIAEGYSVSREKKESFPLTVTSAQKNPTAFYLCASSKRTDRPNYGYTFGSGTRLTVV.